A single count supports the clone carrying this TCR beta chain. Sequencing used immunoSEQ multiplex PCR; TCRdb keeps in-frame clones, though not all of them. The sample lists approximately 180,000 clones, around 85% occurring once. With 4 bases clipped from V and 4 bases from J, the junction kept 2 bases outside the gene matches. The CDR3 has 14 amino acids. Per germline, CDR1 LGHDT and CDR2 YNNKEL (reference sequence). The data were taken from a study of blood T cell repertoires in COVID-19. The sequenced material came from peripheral blood. This TCR was sampled from a person aged 70 to 80 with COVID-19, enrolled during active disease. The rearrangement joins TRBV3-1 (or the pseudogene TRBV3-2) to TRBJ2-5; 11 bases fit TRBD2. CDR3 amino acids: CASSLTSGRETQYF. The CDR3 DNA is TGTGCCAGCAGCCTAACTAGCGGGAGAGAGACCCAGTACTTC.